Listed below are T cell receptor beta chains from one sample, sequenced in a study of cytomegalovirus exposure and HLA in healthy donors. The assay was immunoSEQ multiplex PCR, and TCRdb's table has in-frame clones only and misses some. The data contain 110,000 to 150,000 clones, about four fifths of them singletons. Sequencing was done on a sample of PBMCs. These receptors were collected from a woman under 30 in good health and CMV-seropositive. Each CDR3 is given with its conserved first and last residue. D genes are given only for firm matches. Where a row states a size, it is once, few, many or the class of an expanded clone; other rows omit it.

CDR3 DNA: TGTGCCAGCAGCGCATCCGGGACAGAGAGCCATGGCTACACCTTC
CDR3 protein: CASSASGTESHGYTF
D gene: TRBD1
V gene: TRBV7-9
J gene: TRBJ1-2
clone size: NA

CDR3 DNA: TGTGCCAGCAGTCGAGCTGGGACAGGATCGAACACCGGGGAGCTGTTTTTT
CDR3 protein: CASSRAGTGSNTGELFF
D gene: TRBD1
V gene: TRBV6-4
J gene: TRBJ2-2
clone size: NA

CDR3 DNA: TGCAGCGTTGTTGGACAGACCCCCATAATAACCGGGGAGCTGTTTTTT
CDR3 protein: CSVVGQTPIITGELFF
D gene: NA
V gene: TRBV29-1
J gene: TRBJ2-2
clone size: NA

CDR3 DNA: TGTGCCAGCAGCCTAGGTCGACAGGGGATTAATGAAAAACTGTTTTTT
CDR3 protein: CASSLGRQGINEKLFF
D gene: TRBD1
V gene: TRBV7-9
J gene: TRBJ1-4
clone size: NA

CDR3 DNA: TGCGCCAGCAGCCAGAGGGCGACAGGGGGCGCGTACGAGCAGTACTTC
CDR3 protein: CASSQRATGGAYEQYF
D gene: TRBD1
V gene: TRBV5-1
J gene: TRBJ2-7
clone size: once

CDR3 DNA: TGCGCCAGCAGCCAAGATCCGGGACATTTCGGCGAGCAGTACTTC
CDR3 protein: CASSQDPGHFGEQYF
D gene: NA
V gene: TRBV4-1
J gene: TRBJ2-7
clone size: NA

CDR3 DNA: TGTGCCAGCACAGCGGCTAAGAACACCGGGGAGCTGTTTTTT
CDR3 protein: CASTAAKNTGELFF
D gene: NA
V gene: TRBV2
J gene: TRBJ2-2
clone size: NA

CDR3 DNA: TGTGCCAGCAGCCTCCGTGACAGGGGATTTACTGGGGCCAACGTCCTGACTTTC
CDR3 protein: CASSLRDRGFTGANVLTF
D gene: TRBD1
V gene: TRBV5-6
J gene: TRBJ2-6
clone size: NA

CDR3 DNA: TGTGCCAGTAGTGTAGTACCGGGACACCAAGTTCCCGAGCAGTACTTC
CDR3 protein: CASSVVPGHQVPEQYF
D gene: NA
V gene: TRBV19
J gene: TRBJ2-7
clone size: NA

CDR3 DNA: TGTGCCACCAGCAGAGCTAGCGGCCGGCTCTACGAGCAGTACTTC
CDR3 protein: CATSRASGRLYEQYF
D gene: TRBD2
V gene: TRBV15
J gene: TRBJ2-7
clone size: few

CDR3 DNA: TGTGCCAGCAGCTCCGTCAGGGGAGCTGGGGCCTACGAGCAGTACTTC
CDR3 protein: CASSSVRGAGAYEQYF
D gene: NA
V gene: TRBV11-2
J gene: TRBJ2-7
clone size: few